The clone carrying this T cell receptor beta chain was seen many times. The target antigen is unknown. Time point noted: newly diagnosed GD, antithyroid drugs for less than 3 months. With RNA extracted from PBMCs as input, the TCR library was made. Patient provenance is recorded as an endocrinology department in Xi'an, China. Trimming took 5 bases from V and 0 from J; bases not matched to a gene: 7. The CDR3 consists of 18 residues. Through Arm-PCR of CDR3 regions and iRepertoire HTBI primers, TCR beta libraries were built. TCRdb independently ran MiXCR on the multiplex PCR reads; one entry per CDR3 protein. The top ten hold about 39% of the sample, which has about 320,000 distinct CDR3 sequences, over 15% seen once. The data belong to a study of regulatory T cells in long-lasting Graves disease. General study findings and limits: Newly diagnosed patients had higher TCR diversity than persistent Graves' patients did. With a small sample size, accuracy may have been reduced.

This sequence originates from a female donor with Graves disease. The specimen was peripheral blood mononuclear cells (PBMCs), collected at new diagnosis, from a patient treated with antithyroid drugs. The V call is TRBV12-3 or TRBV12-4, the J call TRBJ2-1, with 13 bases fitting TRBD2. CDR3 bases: TGTGCCAGCAGTGGACCGGGACTAGCGGGAAGCTCCTACAATGAGCAGTTCTTC. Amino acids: CASSGPGLAGSSYNEQFF.